Listed below are T cell receptor beta chains from one sample, sequenced in a study of Tregs in tolerant kidney transplant recipients. Here immunoSEQ multiplex PCR was the method, and the copy in TCRdb shows in-frame clones only, minus some. The sample records approximately 69,000 clones, approximately 88% being singletons. Specimen: CD4+ T cells from blood, collected before the transplant. These receptor sequences come from a human donor who received a combined kidney and bone marrow transplant. Each CDR3 is given with its conserved first and last residue. A D gene is named only where the DNA matches it firmly. Clone size appears in some rows only: once, few, many, or a class for an expanded clone.

d_call clone_size j_call v_call cdr3_aa cdr3_nt
NA NA TRBJ2-1 TRBV4-2 CASSQAQSLGEQFF TGTGCCAGCAGCCAAGCACAGTCCTTGGGTGAGCAGTTCTTC
NA NA TRBJ2-7 TRBV19 CASNSRRFPYEQYF TGTGCCAGTAACTCGCGGCGGTTCCCCTACGAGCAGTACTTC
NA few TRBJ1-5 TRBV15 CATSADIGNQPQHF TGTGCCACCAGCGCGGATATTGGCAATCAGCCCCAGCATTTT
TRBD1 NA TRBJ2-7 TRBV4-2 CASSQDGGTGGNEQYF TGTGCCAGCAGCCAAGATGGCGGGACAGGGGGCAACGAGCAGTACTTC
TRBD1 NA TRBJ1-4 TRBV28 CASSSQGAREKLFF TGTGCCAGCAGTTCCCAGGGGGCGAGGGAAAAACTGTTTTTT
TRBD1 NA TRBJ2-5 TRBV28 CASSLTGGHQETQYF TGTGCCAGCAGCCTGACAGGGGGGCACCAAGAGACCCAGTACTTC
TRBD1 few TRBJ1-5 TRBV2 CASSAEQGTQPQHF TGTGCCAGCAGCGCCGAACAGGGGACCCAGCCCCAGCATTTT
TRBD2 NA TRBJ2-7 TRBV7-2 CASSTTSGDYEQYF TGTGCCAGCAGCACGACTAGCGGGGATTACGAGCAGTACTTC
TRBD1 NA TRBJ1-5 TRBV7-2 CASSPYRGSGQPQHF TGTGCCAGCAGTCCCTACAGGGGATCAGGACAGCCCCAGCATTTT
TRBD1 NA TRBJ2-2 TRBV7-9 CAIRDRYSPANTGELFF TGTGCCATCAGGGACAGGTACAGTCCTGCGAACACCGGGGAGCTGTTTTTT
NA NA TRBJ2-5 TRBV5-1 CASMGHAQETQYF TGCGCCAGCATGGGCCACGCCCAAGAGACCCAGTACTTC
NA NA TRBJ1-1 TRBV19 CASSGARLVDTEAFF TGTGCCAGTAGTGGGGCCCGTTTAGTCGACACTGAAGCTTTCTTT
TRBD1 NA TRBJ2-6 TRBV5-1 CASSSTGVRFSGANVLTF TGCGCCAGCAGCTCGACAGGGGTCCGCTTTTCTGGGGCCAACGTCCTGACTTTC
TRBD2 NA TRBJ2-1 TRBV27 CASSSLAGAYNEQFF TGTGCCAGCAGTTCGCTAGCGGGGGCCTACAATGAGCAGTTCTTC
NA NA TRBJ2-7 TRBV30 CAWTAGSYEQYF TGTGCCTGGACCGCGGGCTCCTACGAGCAGTACTTC
TRBD2 NA TRBJ2-7 TRBV5-1 CASSFGGSSDEQYF TGCGCCAGCAGCTTCGGGGGGTCCTCTGACGAGCAGTACTTC
TRBD2 NA TRBJ2-1 TRBV28 CASSSGLAGVYNEQFF TGTGCCAGCAGTTCTGGACTAGCGGGAGTCTACAATGAGCAGTTCTTC
NA NA TRBJ2-7 TRBV10-3 CAIKPAGDSYEQYF TGTGCCATAAAGCCAGCGGGTGACTCCTACGAGCAGTACTTC
NA NA TRBJ2-2 TRBV6-1 CASSWGNTGELFF TGTGCCAGCAGTTGGGGCAACACCGGGGAGCTGTTTTTT
NA NA TRBJ2-5 TRBV30 CAWSGAAKETQYF TGTGCCTGGAGTGGGGCAGCTAAAGAGACCCAGTACTTC
TRBD2 once TRBJ2-7 TRBV18 CASSPRGVVTYEQYF TGTGCCAGCTCACCCCGGGGGGTAGTAACCTACGAGCAGTACTTC
TRBD2 NA TRBJ2-2 TRBV11-1 CASSWGLGAGELFF TGTGCCAGCAGCTGGGGACTAGGCGCCGGGGAGCTGTTTTTT
NA NA TRBJ1-5 TRBV7-8 CASSLVPGDQPQHF TGTGCCAGCAGCTTAGTTCCGGGGGACCAGCCCCAGCATTTT
TRBD1 few TRBJ2-5 TRBV5-6 CASSLKGAETQYF TGTGCCAGCAGCTTGAAGGGGGCGGAGACCCAGTACTTC
TRBD2 once TRBJ2-7 TRBV11-2 CASSLDPSGIYEQYF TGTGCCAGCAGCTTAGATCCTAGCGGGATCTACGAGCAGTACTTC
TRBD1 NA TRBJ1-5 TRBV30 CAWSMGQLDQPQHF TGTGCCTGGAGTATGGGACAGCTAGATCAGCCCCAGCATTTT
TRBD2 NA TRBJ2-3 TRBV10-3 CAISGVTSGAGDTQYF TGTGCCATCAGTGGAGTAACTAGCGGGGCGGGGGATACGCAGTATTTT
TRBD2 NA TRBJ2-2 TRBV7-2 CASSLPSGRVAGELFF TGTGCCAGCAGCTTACCTAGCGGGAGGGTGGCCGGGGAGCTGTTTTTT
TRBD1 NA TRBJ1-3 TRBV2 CATRQGGSGNTIYF TGTGCCACCCGACAGGGAGGTTCTGGAAACACCATATATTTT
TRBD2 NA TRBJ2-1 TRBV5-1 CASSLTFSLLLAGVNYEQFF TGCGCCAGCAGCTTGACCTTTTCTTTACTACTAGCGGGAGTAAACTATGAGCAGTTCTTC
NA NA TRBJ1-2 TRBV6-1 CASSAPGVNYGYTF TGTGCCAGCAGCGCTCCGGGGGTTAACTATGGCTACACCTTC
NA few TRBJ2-7 TRBV2 CASSEQGGVWEQYF TGTGCCAGCAGTGAACAGGGTGGGGTTTGGGAGCAGTACTTC
NA NA TRBJ2-2 TRBV7-9 CASSKDLLVAGELFF TGTGCCAGCAGCAAAGACCTACTAGTCGCCGGGGAGCTGTTTTTT
TRBD2 NA TRBJ2-1 TRBV7-2 CASSLELSGKTYNEQFF TGTGCCAGCAGCTTAGAACTGAGCGGGAAGACCTACAATGAGCAGTTCTTC
NA NA TRBJ1-3 TRBV6-1 CASTTRTDGNTIYF TGTGCCAGTACCACCAGGACAGACGGAAACACCATATATTTT
TRBD2 NA TRBJ2-7 TRBV28 CASSTTSGNYEQYF TGTGCCAGCAGCACCACTAGCGGGAACTACGAGCAGTACTTC
TRBD1 NA TRBJ2-7 TRBV27 CASSPSGTGGEQYF TGTGCCAGCAGTCCGTCCGGGACAGGGGGCGAGCAGTACTTC
TRBD1 NA TRBJ1-1 TRBV30 CASWDRGLEAFF TGTGCCTCCTGGGACAGGGGCCTTGAAGCTTTCTTT
TRBD2 NA TRBJ2-1 TRBV4-1 CASSREGAGGYHEQFF TGCGCCAGCAGCCGCGAGGGAGCGGGAGGGTACCATGAGCAGTTCTTC
NA NA TRBJ1-1 TRBV29-1 CSVSWGGPNTEAFF TGCAGCGTAAGCTGGGGCGGACCAAACACTGAAGCTTTCTTT
NA NA TRBJ2-1 TRBV4-3 CASSQDLRGPTYNEQFF TGCGCCAGCAGCCAAGATCTCAGGGGCCCTACCTACAATGAGCAGTTCTTC
NA NA TRBJ2-5 TRBV7-3 CASSPGTTGETQYF TGTGCCAGCAGTCCAGGGACTACAGGGGAGACCCAGTACTTC
TRBD1 NA TRBJ1-3 TRBV11-3 CASSQGAGNTIYF TGTGCCAGCAGCCAGGGGGCTGGAAACACCATATATTTT
TRBD2 few TRBJ2-7 TRBV6-4 CASSSGNSYEQYF TGTGCCAGCAGTAGCGGGAACTCCTACGAGCAGTACTTC
TRBD2 NA TRBJ2-1 TRBV10-3 CAISDGTSGTALNEQFF TGTGCCATCAGTGACGGGACTAGCGGGACCGCTCTAAATGAGCAGTTCTTC
NA NA TRBJ2-1 TRBV7-9 CASSPGLSGRYNEQFF TGTGCCAGCAGCCCAGGACTCTCGGGCCGGTACAATGAGCAGTTCTTC
TRBD2 NA TRBJ2-5 TRBV7-6 CASSLVASGIETQYF TGTGCCAGCAGCTTAGTAGCTAGCGGGATAGAGACCCAGTACTTC
TRBD1 NA TRBJ1-2 TRBV7-9 CASTSRDRDHGYTF TGTGCCAGCACATCCCGGGACAGGGACCACGGCTACACCTTC
TRBD1 NA TRBJ2-7 TRBV19 CASSGTALPYEQYF TGTGCCAGTTCCGGGACAGCCCTACCCTACGAGCAGTACTTC
TRBD1 NA TRBJ2-7 TRBV10-2 CASSEKGALWYEQYF TGCGCCAGCAGTGAAAAGGGGGCCTTATGGTACGAGCAGTACTTC
TRBD2 once TRBJ2-7 TRBV30 CAWKLAGVYEQYF TGTGCCTGGAAGCTAGCGGGAGTATACGAGCAGTACTTC